Following are 20 T cell receptor beta chains from one sample sequenced in a study of blood T cells in healthy people across ages. Using a J-beta primer mix together with a sample-barcoded 5' primer, a second PCR was run for about 6 to 12 cycles. TCRdb recomputed calls from the 5' RACE reads with MiXCR, one row per CDR3 protein. This table holds around 670,000 distinct CDR3 sequences, under 30% found once. The sample comprised blood. The source is an elderly woman in good health.

This clonotype was seen ten or more times. The gene calls are TRBV29-1 and TRBJ2-3; tentative D call: TRBD1 (6 bases). CDR3 size: 14 residues. Per germline, CDR1 SQVTM and CDR2 ANQGSEA. Trimming took 3 bases from V and 2 from J, leaving 12 bases between them. The CDR3 coding sequence is TGCAGCGTTGATTCCCAGGGGCACACAGATACGCAGTATTTT. Translation gives CSVDSQGHTDTQYF.

Concerning this clonotype: A much bigger clone sits one base away, suggesting this may be a read error. The chain combines TRBV2 with TRBJ2-5; D tentatively reads TRBD1 or TRBD2 (6 bases each). Looked up from germline, CDR1 is SNHLY and CDR2 is FYNNEI. V was trimmed by 2 bases and J by 12 bases, leaving 13 bases between them. The CDR3 is made up of 12 amino acids. The CDR3 bases are TGTGCCAGCAGTGAAATGGGGGGCAGAGAGTACTTC. This encodes CASSEMGGREYF.

This clonotype was counted at least ten times. The chain has TRBV7-8 and TRBJ2-1; no clear D. Germline values: CDR1 SGHVS, CDR2 FQNEAQ. The CDR3 extends over 14 amino acids. V was pared by 0 bases and J by 2 bases, with 5 bases between. CDR3 DNA: TGTGCCAGCAGCTTAGCCCTAGCCTACAATGAGCAGTTCTTC. Amino acids: CASSLALAYNEQFF.

This clonotype was counted between two and nine times. J is TRBJ2-5 and V is TRBV7-2; tentatively, D is TRBD1 (6 bases). The V end was cut by 6 bases, the J end by 11 bases, with 16 bases between. Germline CDR1 is SGHTA and CDR2 is FQGNSA. The CDR3 has 12 residues. The CDR3 region is CASSITRGEQYF. CDR3 nucleotides: TGTGCCAGCAGTATCACCAGGGGTGAGCAGTACTTC.

This clonotype was seen ten or more times. V and J are TRBV14 and TRBJ2-5; 9 bases are shared with TRBD1. The CDR3 consists of 13 residues. V shed 0 bases, J shed 13 bases, and the junction held 6 bases outside the gene matches. The V gene's germline CDR1 is SGHDN and CDR2 FVKESK. CDR3 region: CASSQERTGAPYF. The DNA of the CDR3 is TGTGCCAGCAGCCAAGAACGGACAGGGGCCCCGTACTTC. Together with reference TRBV14 and TRBJ2-5, the CDR3 gives the full variable domain: EAGVTQFPSHSVIEKGQTVTLRCDPISGHDNLYWYRRVMGKEIKFLLHFVKESKQDESGMPNNRFLAERTGGTYSTLKVQPAELEDSGVYFCASSQERTGAPYFGPGTRLLVL.

This clonotype was observed at least ten times. The rearrangement links TRBV27 to TRBJ2-3; the D gene is possibly TRBD2 (5 bases). Trimming removed 6 bases from V and 6 bases from J, with 19 bases in between. Germline values: CDR1 MNHEY, CDR2 SMNVEV (reference sequence). The CDR3 is made up of 15 amino acids. The CDR3 reads CASRQRGIKGDTQYF. The CDR3 DNA follows: TGTGCCAGCAGACAACGGGGAATAAAAGGGGATACGCAGTATTTT.

Of note for this clonotype: This may arise from a read error, as a much more abundant clone is one base away. V and J are TRBV4-3 and TRBJ1-1, with no clear D. Germline assignment: CDR1 LGHNA and CDR2 YSLEER. This CDR3 comprises 13 residues. The CDR3 spells CTSSQSERTEAFF. The CDR3 DNA reads TGCACCAGCAGCCAGAGTGAGCGCACTGAAGCTTTCTTT.

The gene calls are TRBV20-1 and TRBJ1-1, with D hard to call. This CDR3 has 16 residues. CDR1 and CDR2 (germline): DFQATT, SNEGSKA (reference sequence). Trimming took off 0 bases at V and 0 bases at J, with 14 bases between the two ends. The CDR3 loop is CSARDWRWKMNTEAFF. Written as DNA, the CDR3 is TGCAGTGCTAGAGATTGGAGATGGAAAATGAACACTGAAGCTTTCTTT.

Notes on this clonotype: A clone one base away is much larger, so this may be a read error. The V and J genes are TRBV12-3 or TRBV12-4 and TRBJ2-5, with D possibly being TRBD1 (8 bases). V lost 10 bases, J lost 5 bases, and 26 bases lay in between. This CDR3 spans 16 amino acids. The CDR3 DNA follows: TGTGCCAACAGGGGGGGAGGACCGGGGATGATGGAGACCCAGTACTTC. It codes for CANRGGGPGMMETQYF.

The chain joins TRBV20-1 to TRBJ1-1; tentative D call: TRBD1 (5 bases). V was pared by 6 bases and J by 9 bases, with 20 bases between. Per germline, CDR1 DFQATT and CDR2 SNEGSKA (reference sequence). The CDR3 covers 13 residues. The CDR3 DNA sequence: TGCAGTGCACCCGACAGAGACCGGCACCAAGCTTTCTTT. This encodes CSAPDRDRHQAFF.

This clonotype has just a few counts. Being one base from a much bigger clone, this may be a read error. This chain joins TRBV7-2 and TRBJ2-7; D unclear. Trimming stripped 5 bases from V and 7 bases from J, with 27 bases between. This CDR3 spans 17 amino acids. Germline assignment: CDR1 SGHTA and CDR2 FQGNSA. CDR3 sequence reads: CASSRTSGPSSYNEQYF. Written as DNA, the CDR3 is TGTGCCAGCAGCCGGACGTCAGGACCCAGCTCCTACAATGAGCAGTACTTC.

This clonotype was seen once. J is TRBJ2-1 and V is TRBV6-6; 8 bases align to TRBD1. The V and J ends lost 2 bases and 2 bases, in that order; junction bases with no gene match: 5. The CDR3 runs to 16 residues. In germline, CDR1 is MNHNY, CDR2 SVGAGI (reference sequence). CDR3 residues: CASSYTAGGTYNEQFF. For the CDR3, the DNA is TGTGCCAGCAGTTACACCGCAGGGGGCACCTACAATGAGCAGTTCTTC.

At least ten counts were recorded for this clonotype. The rearrangement uses TRBV6-5 and TRBJ2-1; 7 nucleotides line up with TRBD2. This CDR3 region has 15 residues. Looked up from germline, CDR1 is MNHEY and CDR2 is SVGAGI. The ends lost 7 bases at V and 7 bases at J; junction bases unmatched: 13. The chain's CDR3 is CASMRSGATYNEQFF. CDR3 DNA sequence: TGTGCCAGCATGAGAAGCGGGGCGACTTATAATGAGCAGTTCTTC.

This chain joins TRBV7-9 and TRBJ2-7; no clear D. Germline lookup yields CDR1 SEHNR and CDR2 FQNEAQ (reference sequence). V lost 6 bases to trimming and J lost 1 base, with 10 bases between them. The CDR3 has 13 residues. The CDR3 DNA reads as TGTGCCAGCAGGAAGGACGGATCCTACGAGCAGTACTTC. Its protein product is CASRKDGSYEQYF.

For this clonotype: Since a much larger clone is just one base distant, this may be a read error. This chain joins TRBV6-1 and TRBJ2-1; D gene ambiguous. TRBJ2-7 explains the end of the DNA better; the J call may be wrong. This CDR3 has 14 residues. Germline lookup yields CDR1 MNHNS and CDR2 SASEGT. CDR3 DNA sequence: TGTGCCAGCAGTGGGGTAGGTTCCTACAATGAGCAGTACTTC. Protein product: CASSGVGSYNEQYF.

This clonotype was observed at least ten times. V usage is TRBV7-9 and J usage is TRBJ2-5, with 12 bases fitting TRBD2. The J segment lost 2 bases and the V segment lost 5 bases, leaving 6 bases of the junction unmatched. The CDR3 is 16 residues long. Germline V gene data show CDR1 as SEHNR and CDR2 as FQNEAQ (reference sequence). The CDR3 spells CASSPPLAGGQETQYF. The DNA for the CDR3 is TGTGCCAGCAGCCCCCCACTAGCGGGGGGACAAGAGACCCAGTACTTC.

In this sample, this clonotype turned up many times. V is TRBV7-2 and J is TRBJ2-1, with TRBD1 matching over 7 bases. The V segment lost 1 base and the J segment 4 bases; nucleotides outside the gene matches: 4. The germline gives CDR1 SGHTA, CDR2 FQGNSA. The CDR3 extends over 15 amino acids. The CDR3 loop is CASSLGTGRYNEQFF. For the CDR3, the DNA is TGTGCCAGCAGCTTAGGGACAGGCCGTTACAATGAGCAGTTCTTC. The complete variable domain, with remaining parts taken from reference TRBV7-2 and TRBJ2-1, reads GAGVSQSPSNKVTEKGKDVELRCDPISGHTALYWYRQSLGQGLEFLIYFQGNSAPDKSGLPSDRFSAERTGGSVSTLTIQRTQQEDSAVYLCASSLGTGRYNEQFFGPGTRLTVL.

This clonotype was detected once. The CDR3 nucleotides read TGCAGTGCTAGAGAGAGAAACAGGGGGCTCCACTATGGCTACACCTTC. Protein: CSARERNRGLHYGYTF. The V gene is TRBV20-1, the J gene TRBJ1-2; 9 nucleotides agree with TRBD1. The junction had 8 bases not matched to a gene; V was cut back by 0 bases and J by 3 bases. The CDR3 has 16 amino acids. Germline CDR1 is DFQATT and CDR2 is SNEGSKA (reference sequence).

This clonotype was picked up many times. DNA of the CDR3: TGCAGCGCTAGGACAGGGAACTCCTACGAGCAGTACTTC. Translating gives CSARTGNSYEQYF. The chain is built from TRBV29-1 and TRBJ2-7, with 8 nucleotides matching TRBD1. The CDR3 runs 13 residues. CDR1 is SQVTM, CDR2 ANQGSEA, per germline. The V gene end was trimmed by 7 bases and the J gene end by 0 bases; junction bases not matched to a gene: 5.

The CDR3 region is CASSTQAFNSPLHF. The CDR3 nucleotides read TGTGCCAGCAGTACTCAGGCCTTCAATTCACCCCTCCACTTT. The chain carries TRBV12-3 or TRBV12-4 and TRBJ1-6; D remains ambiguous. V was shortened by 5 bases and J by 7 bases, with 12 bases between the two germline ends. The CDR3 has 14 amino acids.